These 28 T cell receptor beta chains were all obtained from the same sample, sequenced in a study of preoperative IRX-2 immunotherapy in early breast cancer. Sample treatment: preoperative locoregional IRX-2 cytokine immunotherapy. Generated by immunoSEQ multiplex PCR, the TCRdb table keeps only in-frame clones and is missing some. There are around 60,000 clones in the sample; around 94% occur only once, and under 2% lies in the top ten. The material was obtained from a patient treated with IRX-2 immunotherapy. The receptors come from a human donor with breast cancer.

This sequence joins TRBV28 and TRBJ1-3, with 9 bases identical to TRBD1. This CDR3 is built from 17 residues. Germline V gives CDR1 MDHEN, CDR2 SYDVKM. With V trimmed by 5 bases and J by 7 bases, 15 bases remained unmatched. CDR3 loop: CASSPIQGAKSSNTIYF. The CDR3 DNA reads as TGTGCCAGCAGTCCCATACAGGGGGCGAAGAGTAGCAACACCATATATTTT.

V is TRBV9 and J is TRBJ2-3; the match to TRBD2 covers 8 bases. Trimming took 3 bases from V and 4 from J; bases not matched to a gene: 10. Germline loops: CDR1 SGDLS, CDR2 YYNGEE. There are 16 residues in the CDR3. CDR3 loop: CASSATSGLPPDTQYF. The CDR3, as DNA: TGTGCCAGCAGCGCAACTAGCGGCCTCCCACCAGATACGCAGTATTTT.

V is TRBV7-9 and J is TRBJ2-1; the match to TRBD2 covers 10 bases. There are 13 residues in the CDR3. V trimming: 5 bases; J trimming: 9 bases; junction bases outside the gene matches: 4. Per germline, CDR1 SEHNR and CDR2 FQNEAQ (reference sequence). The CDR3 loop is CASSASGSFEQFF. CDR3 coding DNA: TGTGCCAGCAGCGCTAGCGGGAGTTTTGAGCAGTTCTTC. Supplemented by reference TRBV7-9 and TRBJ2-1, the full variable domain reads DTGVSQNPRHKITKRGQNVTFRCDPISEHNRLYWYRQTLGQGPEFLTYFQNEAQLEKSRLLSDRFSAERPKGSFSTLEIQRTEQGDSAMYLCASSASGSFEQFFGPGTRLTVL.

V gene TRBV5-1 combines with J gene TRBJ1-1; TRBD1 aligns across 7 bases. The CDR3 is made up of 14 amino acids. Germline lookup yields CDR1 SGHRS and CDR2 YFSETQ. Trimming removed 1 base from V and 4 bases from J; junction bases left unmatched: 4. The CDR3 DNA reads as TGCGCCAGCAGCTTGAAGGGGGCGGGCACTGAAGCTTTCTTT. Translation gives CASSLKGAGTEAFF.

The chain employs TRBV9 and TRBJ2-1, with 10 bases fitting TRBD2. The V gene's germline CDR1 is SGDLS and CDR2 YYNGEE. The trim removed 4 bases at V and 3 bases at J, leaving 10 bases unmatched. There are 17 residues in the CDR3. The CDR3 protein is CASSSSWTSGHYNEQFF. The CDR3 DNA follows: TGTGCCAGCAGCAGTAGTTGGACTAGCGGCCACTACAATGAGCAGTTCTTC. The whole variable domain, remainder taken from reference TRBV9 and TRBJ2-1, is DSGVTQTPKHLITATGQRVTLRCSPRSGDLSVYWYQQSLDQGLQFLIQYYNGEERAKGNILERFSAQQFPDLHSELNLSSLELGDSALYFCASSSSWTSGHYNEQFFGPGTRLTVL.

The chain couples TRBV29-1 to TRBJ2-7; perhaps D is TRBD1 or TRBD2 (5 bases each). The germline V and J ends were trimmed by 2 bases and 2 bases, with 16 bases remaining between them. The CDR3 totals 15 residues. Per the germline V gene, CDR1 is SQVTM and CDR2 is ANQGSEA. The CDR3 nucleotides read TGCAGCGTTGAACGTAGCGAGGGGCCCACCTACGAGCAGTACTTC. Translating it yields CSVERSEGPTYEQYF.

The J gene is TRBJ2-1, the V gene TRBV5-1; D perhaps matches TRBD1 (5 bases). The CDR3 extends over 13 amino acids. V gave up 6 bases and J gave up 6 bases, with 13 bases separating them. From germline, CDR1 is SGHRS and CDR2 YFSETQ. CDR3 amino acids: CASTGRVRNEQFF. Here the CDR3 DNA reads TGCGCCAGCACCGGCAGGGTGCGCAATGAGCAGTTCTTC.

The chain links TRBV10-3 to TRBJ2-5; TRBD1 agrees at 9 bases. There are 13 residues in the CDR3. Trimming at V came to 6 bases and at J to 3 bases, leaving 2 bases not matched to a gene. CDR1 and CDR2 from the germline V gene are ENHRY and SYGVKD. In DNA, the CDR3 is TGTGCCATCAGCAGGGACAGGGAAGAGACCCAGTACTTC. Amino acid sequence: CAISRDREETQYF.

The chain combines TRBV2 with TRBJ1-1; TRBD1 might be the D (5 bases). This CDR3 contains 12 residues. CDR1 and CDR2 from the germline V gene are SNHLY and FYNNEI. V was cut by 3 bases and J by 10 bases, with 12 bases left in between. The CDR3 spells CASSERGFRAFF. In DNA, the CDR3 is TGTGCCAGCAGTGAGCGGGGCTTTAGAGCTTTCTTT.

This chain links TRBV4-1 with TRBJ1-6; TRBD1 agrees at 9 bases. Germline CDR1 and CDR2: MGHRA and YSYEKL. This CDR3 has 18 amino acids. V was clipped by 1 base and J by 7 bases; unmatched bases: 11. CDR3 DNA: TGCGCCAGCAGCCAAGTAAATGTCCGGGACAGGGTAAATTCACCCCTCCACTTT. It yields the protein CASSQVNVRDRVNSPLHF.

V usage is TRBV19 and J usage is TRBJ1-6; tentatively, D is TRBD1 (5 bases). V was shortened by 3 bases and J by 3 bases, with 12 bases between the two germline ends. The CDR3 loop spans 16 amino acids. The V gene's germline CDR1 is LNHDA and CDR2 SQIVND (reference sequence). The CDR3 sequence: CASSMRQGLYNSPLHF. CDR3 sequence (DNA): TGTGCCAGTAGTATGAGGCAGGGACTCTATAATTCACCCCTCCACTTT.

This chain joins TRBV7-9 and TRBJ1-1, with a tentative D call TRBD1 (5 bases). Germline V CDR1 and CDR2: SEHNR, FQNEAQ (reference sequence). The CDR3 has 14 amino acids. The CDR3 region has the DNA TGTGGTAGGATCCGGGGCGATGGGAACACTGAAGCTTTCTTT. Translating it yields CGRIRGDGNTEAFF.

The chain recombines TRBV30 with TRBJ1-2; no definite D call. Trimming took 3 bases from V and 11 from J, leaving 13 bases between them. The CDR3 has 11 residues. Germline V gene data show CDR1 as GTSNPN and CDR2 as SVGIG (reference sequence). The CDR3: CAWRVIMGYTF. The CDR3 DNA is TGTGCCTGGAGAGTTATAATGGGGTACACCTTC.

The CDR3 DNA reads TGTGCCAGCAGCCCCCGACAGAGAAACACCATATATTTT. Translation: CASSPRQRNTIYF. The V and J genes are TRBV5-8 and TRBJ1-3; possible D gene TRBD1, 5 bases. Trimming removed 4 bases at V and 5 bases at J, with 10 bases between. This CDR3 comprises 13 residues. Germline CDR1 reads SGHTS; CDR2 reads YDEGEE.

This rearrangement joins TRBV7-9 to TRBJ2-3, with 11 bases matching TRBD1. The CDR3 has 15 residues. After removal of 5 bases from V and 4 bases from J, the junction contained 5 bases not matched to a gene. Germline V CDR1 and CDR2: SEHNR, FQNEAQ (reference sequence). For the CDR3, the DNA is TGTGCCAGCAGCCCCCCGGGACAGGGGGCAGATACGCAGTATTTT. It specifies CASSPPGQGADTQYF.

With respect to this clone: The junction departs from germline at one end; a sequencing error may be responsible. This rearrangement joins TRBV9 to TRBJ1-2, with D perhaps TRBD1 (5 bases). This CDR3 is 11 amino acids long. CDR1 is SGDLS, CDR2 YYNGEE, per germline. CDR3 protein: CASSSPRDYTF. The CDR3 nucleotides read TGTGCCAGCAGCTCCCCAAGGGACTACACTTTC. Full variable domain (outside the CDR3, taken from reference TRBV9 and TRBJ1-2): DSGVTQTPKHLITATGQRVTLRCSPRSGDLSVYWYQQSLDQGLQFLIQYYNGEERAKGNILERFSAQQFPDLHSELNLSSLELGDSALYFCASSSPRDYTFGSGTRLTVV.

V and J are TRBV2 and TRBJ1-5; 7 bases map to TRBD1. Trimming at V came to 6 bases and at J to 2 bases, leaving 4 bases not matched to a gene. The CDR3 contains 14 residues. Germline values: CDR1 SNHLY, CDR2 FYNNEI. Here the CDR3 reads CASRNTGGNQPQHF. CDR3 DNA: TGTGCCAGCAGGAACACAGGGGGCAATCAGCCCCAGCATTTT. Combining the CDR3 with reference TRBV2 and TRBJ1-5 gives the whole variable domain EPEVTQTPSHQVTQMGQEVILRCVPISNHLYFYWYRQILGQKVEFLVSFYNNEISEKSEIFDDQFSVERPDGSNFTLKIRSTKLEDSAMYFCASRNTGGNQPQHFGDGTRLSIL.

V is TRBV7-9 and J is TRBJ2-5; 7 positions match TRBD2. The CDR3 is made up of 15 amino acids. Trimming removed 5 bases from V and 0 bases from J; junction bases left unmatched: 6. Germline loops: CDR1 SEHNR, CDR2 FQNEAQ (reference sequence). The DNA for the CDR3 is TGTGCCAGCAGCCCGAACGGACTAGACCAAGAGACCCAGTACTTC. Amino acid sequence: CASSPNGLDQETQYF.

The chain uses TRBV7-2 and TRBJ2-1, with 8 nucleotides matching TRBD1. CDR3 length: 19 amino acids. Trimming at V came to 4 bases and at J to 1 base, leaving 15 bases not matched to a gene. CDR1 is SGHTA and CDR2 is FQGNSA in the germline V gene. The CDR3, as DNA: TGTGCCAGCAGCTCCCTTGGCAGGGGGCGCGTGGTGTCCTACAATGAGCAGTTCTTC. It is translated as CASSSLGRGRVVSYNEQFF.

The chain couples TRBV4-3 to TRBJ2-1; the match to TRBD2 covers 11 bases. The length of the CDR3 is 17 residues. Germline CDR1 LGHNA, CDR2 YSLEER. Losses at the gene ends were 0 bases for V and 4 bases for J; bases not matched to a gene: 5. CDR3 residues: CASSQDQPSGRYNEQFF. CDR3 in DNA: TGCGCCAGCAGCCAAGATCAGCCTAGCGGGAGGTACAATGAGCAGTTCTTC.

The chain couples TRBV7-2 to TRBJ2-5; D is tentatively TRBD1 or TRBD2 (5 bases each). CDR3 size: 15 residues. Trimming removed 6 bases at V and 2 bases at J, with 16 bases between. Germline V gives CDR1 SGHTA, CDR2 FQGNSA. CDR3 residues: CASRDGAGRQETQYF. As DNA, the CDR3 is TGTGCCAGCAGGGATGGGGCAGGGAGACAAGAGACCCAGTACTTC.

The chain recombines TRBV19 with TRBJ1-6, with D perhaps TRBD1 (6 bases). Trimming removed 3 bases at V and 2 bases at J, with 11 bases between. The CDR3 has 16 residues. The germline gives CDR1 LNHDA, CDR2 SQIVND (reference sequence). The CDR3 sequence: CASSITGSTYNSPLHF. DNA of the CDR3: TGTGCCAGTAGTATCACAGGGTCAACCTATAATTCACCCCTCCACTTT.

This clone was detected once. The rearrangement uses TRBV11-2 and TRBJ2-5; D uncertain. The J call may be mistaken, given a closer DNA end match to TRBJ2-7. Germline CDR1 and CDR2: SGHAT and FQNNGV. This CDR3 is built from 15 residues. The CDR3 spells CASSLDTHPAVEQYF. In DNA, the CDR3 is TGTGCCAGCAGCTTAGATACCCACCCCGCAGTCGAGCAGTACTTC.

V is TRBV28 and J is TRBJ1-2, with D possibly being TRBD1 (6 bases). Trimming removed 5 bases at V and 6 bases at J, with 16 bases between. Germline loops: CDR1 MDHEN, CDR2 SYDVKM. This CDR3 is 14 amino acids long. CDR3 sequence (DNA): TGTGCCAGCAGTCTCGGGGGACAAGGAGATGGCTACACCTTC. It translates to CASSLGGQGDGYTF.

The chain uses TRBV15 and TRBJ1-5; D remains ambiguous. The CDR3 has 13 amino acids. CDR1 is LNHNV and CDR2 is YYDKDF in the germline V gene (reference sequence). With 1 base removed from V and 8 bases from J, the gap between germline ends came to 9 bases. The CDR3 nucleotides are TGTGCCACCAGCAGAGGATTGTCGGAGCCCCAGCATTTT. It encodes CATSRGLSEPQHF. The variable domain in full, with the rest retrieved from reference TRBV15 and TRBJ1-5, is DAMVIQNPRYQVTQFGKPVTLSCSQTLNHNVMYWYQQKSSQAPKLLFHYYDKDFNNEADTPDNFQSRRPNTSFCFLDIRSPGLGDTAMYLCATSRGLSEPQHFGDGTRLSIL.

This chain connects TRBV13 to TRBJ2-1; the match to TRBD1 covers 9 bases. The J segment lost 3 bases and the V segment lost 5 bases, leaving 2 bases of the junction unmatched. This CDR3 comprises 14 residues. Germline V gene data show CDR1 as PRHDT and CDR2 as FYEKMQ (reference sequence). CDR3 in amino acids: CASSRDRDYNEQFF. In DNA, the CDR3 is TGTGCCAGCAGCCGGGACAGGGACTACAATGAGCAGTTCTTC. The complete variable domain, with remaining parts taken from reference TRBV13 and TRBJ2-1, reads AAGVIQSPRHLIKEKRETATLKCYPIPRHDTVYWYQQGPGQDPQFLISFYEKMQSDKGSIPDRFSAQQFSDYHSELNMSSLELGDSALYFCASSRDRDYNEQFFGPGTRLTVL.

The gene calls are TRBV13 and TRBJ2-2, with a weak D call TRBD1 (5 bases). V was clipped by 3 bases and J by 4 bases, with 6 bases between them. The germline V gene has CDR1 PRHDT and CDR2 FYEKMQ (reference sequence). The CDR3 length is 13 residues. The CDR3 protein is CASSFDSTGELFF. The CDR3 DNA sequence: TGTGCCAGCAGCTTCGACAGCACCGGGGAGCTGTTTTTT.

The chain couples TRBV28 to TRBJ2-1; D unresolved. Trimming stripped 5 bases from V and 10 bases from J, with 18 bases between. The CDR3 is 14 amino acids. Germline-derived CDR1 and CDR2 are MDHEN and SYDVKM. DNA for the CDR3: TGTGCCAGCAGTCCACCAGGAAGATCAGTGGAGCAGTTCTTC. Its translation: CASSPPGRSVEQFF. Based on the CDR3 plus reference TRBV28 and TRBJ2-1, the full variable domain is DVKVTQSSRYLVKRTGEKVFLECVQDMDHENMFWYRQDPGLGLRLIYFSYDVKMKEKGDIPEGYSVSREKKERFSLILESASTNQTSMYLCASSPPGRSVEQFFGPGTRLTVL.